The entry below gives a single T cell receptor (beta chain) sequence along with its context. Produced via immunoSEQ multiplex PCR; TCRdb's table is partial and in-frame only. The table lists about 290,000 clones, around 90% of them singletons. This sample was taken from a study of blood T cell repertoires in COVID-19. Whole-study context: The study drew acute and convalescent COVID-19 samples from the United States, Italy and Spain. PBMCs, B-cell-depleted T cells, or T cells provided the cDNA or gDNA that made up the material.

In assigning cohorts, the study relied on participant-reported clinical history. Donors of Cohort 3 who recovered were those that had two negative PCRs, clearance, or symptom resolution. V lost 3 bases and J lost 5; bases outside the gene matches: 5. CDR3 length equals 15 residues. CDR1 and CDR2 (germline): LGHNA, YNFKEQ. The specimen sequenced was PBMCs or T cells enriched from blood (not recorded which). This clonotype was obtained from a woman between 40 and 55 years old who had recovered from COVID-19. The chain joins TRBV4-2 to TRBJ1-2; TRBD1 agrees at 11 bases. Here the CDR3 DNA reads TGTGCCAGCAGCCAGGGGACAGGGGGAGGGTATGGCTACACCTTC. Its translation: CASSQGTGGGYGYTF.